What follows are 13 T cell receptor beta chains derived from one specimen sequenced in a study of T cells in Graves' hyperthyroidism and ophthalmopathy (dated by TCRdb to between 2019 and 2020). The library came from multiplex PCR. For sequencing, an Illumina HiSeq 2000 was employed. The TCR beta CDR3 regions were amplified from RNA transcripts. For the first round of RT-PCR on the TCR CDR3, the HTBI primer set was used together with the Qiagen OneStep RT-PCR kit. The public reads were run again by TCRdb, first through fastp at Q25 and then through MiXCR, and only productive beta chains were kept. For every CDR3 protein sequence, its rows merge into one entry that carries the most common genes and DNA. Across this sample there are under 650,000 distinct CDR3 sequences, with about 17% seen only once. The ten largest clones add up to less than 4.5% of the sample. Sequenced material: blood. The receptors stem from a woman in her twenties or thirties with Graves' hyperthyroidism.

This clonotype was detected a few times. V is TRBV2 and J is TRBJ2-2; D unclear. The V end lost 1 base, the J end lost 3 bases, and 3 bases lay between the germline ends. CDR3 length equals 13 residues. Germline CDR1 and CDR2: SNHLY and FYNNEI. CDR3 in DNA: TGTGCCAGCAGTGAAGTCTACACCGGGGAGCTGTTTTTT. Translating gives CASSEVYTGELFF.

This clonotype was recorded a few times. This may be a read error, as it is one base from a much larger clone. The chain is built from TRBV7-2 and TRBJ2-7; possible D gene TRBD2, 6 bases. CDR3 size: 16 residues. The germline V gene has CDR1 SGHTA and CDR2 FQGNSA. Trimming left V 1 base short and J 3 bases short, with 16 bases between. The CDR3 coding sequence is TGTGCCAGCAGCTTAGGCCCGGGACGGGGGATCTACGAGCAGTACTTC. Translated: CASSLGPGRGIYEQYF.

Worth noting for this clonotype: It may be a read error: a sequence one base away is much more abundant. This chain uses TRBV20-1 with TRBJ2-7; 9 bases map to TRBD1. The CDR3 length is 16 residues. Germline V CDR1 and CDR2: DFQATT, SNEGSKA (reference sequence). CDR3 coding DNA: TGCAGTGCTAGAGATCTCATGCGGGACAGGGTTCACGAGCAGGACTTC. It translates to CSARDLMRDRVHEQDF.

This clonotype was counted a few times. V usage is TRBV28 and J usage is TRBJ1-2, with no clear D. V gave up 7 bases and J gave up 1 base, with 10 bases separating them. This CDR3 has 13 residues. The germline V gene encodes CDR1 MDHEN and CDR2 SYDVKM. The chain's CDR3 is CASMRGYNYGYTF. The CDR3 DNA reads TGTGCCAGCATGCGGGGTTATAACTATGGCTACACCTTC.

This clonotype has ten or more counts. The chain combines TRBV25-1 with TRBJ1-5; the D gene is possibly TRBD1 (5 bases). CDR1 and CDR2 from the germline V gene are MGHDK and SYGVNS. V was clipped by 3 bases and J by 5 bases, with 11 bases between them. CDR3 length equals 14 residues. DNA of the CDR3: TGTGCCAGCAGTGATGGGGGGGGACATCAGCCCCAGCATTTT. This gives the protein CASSDGGGHQPQHF.

This rearrangement joins TRBV7-9 to TRBJ2-2, with a possible D match to TRBD2 (5 bases). Germline CDR1 reads SEHNR; CDR2 reads FQNEAQ (reference sequence). Deletions cut 6 bases from V and 4 bases from J, with 15 bases between. The length of the CDR3 is 15 residues. This CDR3 reads CASRFGEDFTGELFF. As DNA, the CDR3 is TGTGCCAGCAGATTCGGTGAGGACTTCACCGGGGAGCTGTTTTTT.

V usage is TRBV6-1 and J usage is TRBJ2-2, with TRBD2 identical over 12 bases. Trimming took 9 bases from V and 2 from J; bases not matched to a gene: 7. This CDR3 contains 16 residues. Germline lookup yields CDR1 MNHNS and CDR2 SASEGT. The CDR3 DNA reads TGTGCCAGTACGACTAGCGGGAGTTCCAACACCGGGGAGCTGTTTTTT. It codes for CASTTSGSSNTGELFF.

Many counts were recorded for this clonotype. V gene TRBV24-1 combines with J gene TRBJ2-7; the match to TRBD1 covers 8 bases. In germline, CDR1 is KGHDR, CDR2 SFDVKD. The V and J ends lost 5 bases and 4 bases, in that order; junction bases with no gene match: 9. CDR3 size: 15 residues. CDR3 nucleotides: TGTGCCACCAGTGTACAAGGGACAGGCTATTACGAGCAGTACTTC. Translation gives CATSVQGTGYYEQYF.

This clonotype was found a few times. CDR3 region: CASSLGGYSSYNEQFF. CDR3 coding DNA: TGTGCCAGCAGTTTAGGGGGATACAGCTCCTACAATGAGCAGTTCTTC. The rearrangement uses TRBV12-3 or TRBV12-4 and TRBJ2-1; D gene ambiguous. V lost 1 base to trimming and J lost 0 bases, with 10 bases between them. The CDR3 totals 16 residues.

This clonotype has a count of ten or more. J is TRBJ1-1 and V is TRBV13; 7 positions agree with TRBD1. CDR3 size: 17 residues. Germline V gene lookup returns CDR1 PRHDT and CDR2 FYEKMQ (reference sequence). The V segment lost 5 bases and the J segment 0 bases; nucleotides outside the gene matches: 12. CDR3 in amino acids: CASSLDGDSLMNTEAFF. The CDR3 DNA reads TGTGCCAGCAGCCTGGACGGGGACAGCCTGATGAACACTGAAGCTTTCTTT.

There are a few counts of this clonotype. The genes are TRBV20-1 and TRBJ2-5, with D possibly called TRBD1 or TRBD2 (5 bases each). The length of the CDR3 is 15 residues. Trimming took off 4 bases at V and 2 bases at J, with 17 bases between the two ends. Germline V gives CDR1 DFQATT, CDR2 SNEGSKA (reference sequence). The CDR3 sequence: CSAKGFGTVQETQYF. Written as DNA, the CDR3 is TGCAGTGCTAAAGGGTTCGGGACGGTACAAGAGACCCAGTACTTC.

Only a few counts were recorded for this clonotype. CDR3 in amino acids: CASSWGESYNEQFF. CDR3 sequence (DNA): TGCGCCAGCAGCTGGGGGGAGTCCTACAATGAGCAGTTCTTC. The J gene is TRBJ2-1, the V gene TRBV5-1; D may be TRBD2 (6 bases). Per germline, CDR1 SGHRS and CDR2 YFSETQ. The CDR3 loop spans 14 amino acids. V lost 3 bases, J lost 1 base, and 8 bases lay in between.

This clonotype has a handful of counts. The chain has TRBV7-2 and TRBJ2-7; 8 nucleotides match TRBD2. With V trimmed by 5 bases and J by 4 bases, 10 bases remained unmatched. The germline V gene has CDR1 SGHTA and CDR2 FQGNSA. The CDR3 totals 15 residues. The CDR3 DNA reads as TGTGCCAGCAGCAGGTCCGGGACTAGGGTTTACGAGCAGTACTTC. Protein: CASSRSGTRVYEQYF.